This entry describes one T cell receptor beta chain. Antigen specificity is unknown. CDR3 length equals 16 residues. The germline V gene has CDR1 PRHDT and CDR2 FYEKMQ (reference sequence). V was clipped by 5 bases and J by 5 bases; unmatched bases: 10. Enrollment shut out patients with autoimmune disease history or systemic immunosuppression. The sample is drawn from a study of OX40 agonist ivuxolimab in advanced cancers. Across the study: Partial responses occurred in Three dose-escalation patients, one with hepatocellular carcinoma and two with cutaneous melanoma.

Study-wide results and caveats: In CD8+ T cells, expanded clones were on average more numerous than in CD4+.

The method was immunoSEQ multiplex PCR; TCRdb's version includes in-frame clones alone and lacks a portion of them. The sample yields some 100,000 clones, 84% seen once. This receptor was identified in an adult with an advanced solid tumor such as melanoma, head and neck, liver or kidney cancer. The sample in question was CD4+ or CD8+ T cells sorted from blood, obtained in a trial of the OX40 agonist ivuxolimab. This chain links TRBV13 with TRBJ2-5; 11 bases match TRBD1. CDR3 amino acids: CASSPGTGGTWETQYF. The CDR3 coding sequence is TGTGCCAGCAGCCCTGGGACAGGGGGTACGTGGGAGACCCAGTACTTC.